The T cell receptor (beta chain) under discussion was sequenced for a study of a mutant IDH1 vaccine in newly diagnosed glioma. Whole-study findings and limits: Immune responses arising from the vaccine appeared in around 92% of patients.

The sample's time point: baseline, week 1 (first vaccination visit). Sample treatment: pre-vaccination baseline after standard-of-care therapy. The donors had new WHO grade 3 or 4 astrocytomas; these were IDH1-mutant and ATRX-lost. Comments on this clone: Its antigen is currently unknown.

Assay: immunoSEQ multiplex PCR; the TCRdb copy retains only in-frame clones and omits some. The sample yields 60,000 to 85,000 clones, around 79% seen once. CDR1 is SGHNT, CDR2 YYREEE, per germline (reference sequence). The CDR3 consists of 13 residues. Deletions cut 2 bases from V and 0 bases from J, with 6 bases between. Sequences were derived from PBMCs, sampled from a glioma patient treated with radiotherapy, temozolomide or both. This chain connects TRBV5-4 to TRBJ2-7; D not resolved. The sequence was collected from a man in his fifties with glioma. CDR3 loop: CASSFYSSYEQYF. The CDR3 nucleotides are TGTGCCAGCAGCTTCTACAGCTCCTACGAGCAGTACTTC.